This TCR beta chain was profiled in a study of post-analysis software for immune sequencing data. Study summary: Secondary progressive, relapsing-remitting and progressive-relapsing multiple sclerosis were among the included disease courses.

Sequencing libraries made from TCR beta cDNA carried unique molecular identifiers. TCRdb independently ran MiXCR on the PCR reads; one entry per CDR3 protein. The sample lists about 820,000 distinct CDR3 sequences, about 53% occurring once. The sequenced material came from blood. This clonotype originated in a girl aged 10 to 17 with multiple sclerosis.

CDR3 protein: CGAPREGGDTQYF. DNA of the CDR3: TGCGGCGCCCCCCGGGAGGGGGGAGATACGCAGTATTTT. This chain joins TRBV29-1 and TRBJ2-3; the match to TRBD2 covers 8 bases. Germline V gives CDR1 SQVTM, CDR2 ANQGSEA. This CDR3 has 13 amino acids.